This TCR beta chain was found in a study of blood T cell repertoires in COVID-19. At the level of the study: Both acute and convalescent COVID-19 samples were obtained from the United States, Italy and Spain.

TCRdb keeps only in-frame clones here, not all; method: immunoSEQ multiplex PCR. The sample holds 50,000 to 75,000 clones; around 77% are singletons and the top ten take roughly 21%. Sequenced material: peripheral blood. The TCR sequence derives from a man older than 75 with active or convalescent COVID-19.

The chain's CDR3 is CASKLTARETQYF. The CDR3 DNA reads as TGCGCCAGCAAACTCACCGCCCGGGAGACCCAGTACTTC. The rearrangement links TRBV5-1 to TRBJ2-5; no clear D. V was trimmed by 6 bases and J by 5 bases, leaving 14 bases between them. The CDR3 spans 13 residues. Germline V gives CDR1 SGHRS, CDR2 YFSETQ.